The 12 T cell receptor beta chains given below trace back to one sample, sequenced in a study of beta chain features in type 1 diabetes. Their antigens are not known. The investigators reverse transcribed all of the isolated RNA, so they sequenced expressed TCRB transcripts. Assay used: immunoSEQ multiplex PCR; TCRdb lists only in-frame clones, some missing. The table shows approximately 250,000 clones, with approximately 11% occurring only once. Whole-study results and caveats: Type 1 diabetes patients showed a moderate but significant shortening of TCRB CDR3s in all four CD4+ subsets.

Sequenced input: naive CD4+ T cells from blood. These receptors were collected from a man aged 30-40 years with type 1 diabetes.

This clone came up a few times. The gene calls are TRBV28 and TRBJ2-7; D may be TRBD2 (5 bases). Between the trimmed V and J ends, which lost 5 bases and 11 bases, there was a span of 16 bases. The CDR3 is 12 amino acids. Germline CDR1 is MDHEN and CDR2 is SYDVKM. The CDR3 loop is CASSLDYQTKYF. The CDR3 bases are TGTGCCAGCAGTCTCGACTACCAGACCAAGTACTTC.

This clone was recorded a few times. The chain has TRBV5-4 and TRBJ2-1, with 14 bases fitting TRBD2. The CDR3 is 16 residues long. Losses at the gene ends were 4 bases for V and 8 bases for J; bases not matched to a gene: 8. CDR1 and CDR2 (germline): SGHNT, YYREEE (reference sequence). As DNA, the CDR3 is TGTGCCAGCAGCCCAAAGACTAGCGGGGGGGAGGATGAGCAGTTCTTC. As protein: CASSPKTSGGEDEQFF.

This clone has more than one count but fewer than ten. The CDR3 DNA follows: TGTGCCAGCAGCTTATATCTAGCGGGGGGGCCGAGTGGTGAGCAGTTCTTC. Translation: CASSLYLAGGPSGEQFF. The rearrangement links TRBV7-2 to TRBJ2-1, with 12 positions matching TRBD2. V lost 2 bases and J lost 9; bases outside the gene matches: 11. This CDR3 has 17 residues. The germline CDR1 and CDR2 sequences are SGHTA and FQGNSA.

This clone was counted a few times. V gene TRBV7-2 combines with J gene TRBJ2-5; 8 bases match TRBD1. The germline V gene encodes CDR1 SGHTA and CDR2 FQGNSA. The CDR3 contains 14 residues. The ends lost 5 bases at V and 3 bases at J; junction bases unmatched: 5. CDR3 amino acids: CASSAGGLKETQYF. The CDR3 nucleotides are TGTGCCAGCAGCGCAGGGGGCCTTAAAGAGACCCAGTACTTC.

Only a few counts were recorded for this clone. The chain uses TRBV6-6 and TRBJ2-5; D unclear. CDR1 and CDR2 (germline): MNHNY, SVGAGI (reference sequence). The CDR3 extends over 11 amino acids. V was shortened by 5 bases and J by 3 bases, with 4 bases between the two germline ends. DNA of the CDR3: TGTGCCAGCAGTCCCAAAGAGACCCAGTACTTC. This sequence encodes CASSPKETQYF.

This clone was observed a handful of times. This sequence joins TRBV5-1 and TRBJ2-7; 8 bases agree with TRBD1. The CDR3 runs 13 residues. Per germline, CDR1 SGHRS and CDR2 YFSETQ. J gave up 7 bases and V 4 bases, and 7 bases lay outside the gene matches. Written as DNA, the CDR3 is TGCGCCAGCAGCGTGGGACAGGTAGCAGAGCAGTACTTC. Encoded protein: CASSVGQVAEQYF.

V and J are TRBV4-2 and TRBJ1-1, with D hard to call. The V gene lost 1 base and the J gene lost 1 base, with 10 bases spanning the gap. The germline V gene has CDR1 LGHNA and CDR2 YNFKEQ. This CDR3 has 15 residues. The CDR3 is CASSQVQARNTEAFF. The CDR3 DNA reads TGTGCCAGCAGCCAAGTTCAGGCCAGGAACACTGAAGCTTTCTTT.

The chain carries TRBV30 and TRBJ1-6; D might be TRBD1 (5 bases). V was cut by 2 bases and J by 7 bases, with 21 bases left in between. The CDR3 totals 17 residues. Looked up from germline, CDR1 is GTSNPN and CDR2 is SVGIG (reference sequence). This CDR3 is CAWSPKGSPRGNSPLHF. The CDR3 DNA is TGTGCCTGGAGTCCTAAGGGGAGCCCGCGGGGGAATTCACCCCTCCACTTT.

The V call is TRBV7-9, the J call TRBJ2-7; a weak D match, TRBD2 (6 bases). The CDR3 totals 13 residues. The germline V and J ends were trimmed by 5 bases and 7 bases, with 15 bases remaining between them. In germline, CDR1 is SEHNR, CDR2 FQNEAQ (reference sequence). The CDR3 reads CASSPRGYGEQYF. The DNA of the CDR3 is TGTGCCAGCAGCCCCCGGGGGTATGGAGAGCAGTACTTC.

CDR3 loop: CASSSAGTFLFF. CDR3 nucleotides: TGTGCCAGCAGTAGCGCCGGGACATTCTTATTCTTC. The rearrangement uses TRBV2 and TRBJ2-1; a weak D match, TRBD1 (6 bases). Germline loops: CDR1 SNHLY, CDR2 FYNNEI. The CDR3 extends over 12 amino acids. The V end lost 5 bases, the J end lost 16 bases, and 18 bases lay between the germline ends.

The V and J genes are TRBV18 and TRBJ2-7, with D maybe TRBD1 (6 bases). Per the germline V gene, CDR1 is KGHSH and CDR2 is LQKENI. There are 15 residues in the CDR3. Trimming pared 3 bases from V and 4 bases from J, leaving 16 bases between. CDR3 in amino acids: CASSPSGDTRYEQYF. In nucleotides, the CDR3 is TGTGCCAGCTCACCTTCAGGGGACACAAGATACGAGCAGTACTTC.

The CDR3 sequence: CASSPPGQGLGTQYF. The CDR3 nucleotides read TGTGCCAGCAGTCCCCCGGGACAGGGGCTCGGGACCCAGTACTTC. The chain is built from TRBV28 and TRBJ2-5; TRBD1 matches 10 bases. The V and J ends lost 5 bases and 7 bases, in that order; junction bases with no gene match: 10. Germline loops: CDR1 MDHEN, CDR2 SYDVKM. The CDR3 has 15 amino acids.